The text below deals with one TCR beta chain. The antigen remains undetermined. Individuals having autoimmune disease history or systemic immunosuppression were not enrolled. Blood samples were obtained at baseline, cycle 4 day 1, and cycle 7 day 1. This CDR3 is built from 15 residues. With V trimmed by 5 bases and J by 1 base, 6 bases remained unmatched. CDR1 SGHVS and CDR2 FNYEAQ come from the germline V gene. The source of the sample is a study of OX40 agonist ivuxolimab in advanced cancers. Findings and caveats of the study: Circulating CD4+ and CD8+ T cells showed clonal expansion by week 6 at 0.1 to 3.0 mg/kg.

Assay: immunoSEQ multiplex PCR; the TCRdb copy retains only in-frame clones and omits some. The table records 66,000 or so clones, roughly 90% of them present only once. The material sequenced was CD4+ or CD8+ T cells sorted from blood, taken in a trial of the OX40 agonist ivuxolimab. The source is an adult with an advanced solid tumor such as melanoma, head and neck, liver or kidney cancer. The chain joins TRBV7-6 to TRBJ2-3, with 7 nucleotides matching TRBD2. For the CDR3, the DNA is TGTGCCAGCAGCCGTACCCGGGGGGGCACAGATACGCAGTATTTT. Its translation is CASSRTRGGTDTQYF.